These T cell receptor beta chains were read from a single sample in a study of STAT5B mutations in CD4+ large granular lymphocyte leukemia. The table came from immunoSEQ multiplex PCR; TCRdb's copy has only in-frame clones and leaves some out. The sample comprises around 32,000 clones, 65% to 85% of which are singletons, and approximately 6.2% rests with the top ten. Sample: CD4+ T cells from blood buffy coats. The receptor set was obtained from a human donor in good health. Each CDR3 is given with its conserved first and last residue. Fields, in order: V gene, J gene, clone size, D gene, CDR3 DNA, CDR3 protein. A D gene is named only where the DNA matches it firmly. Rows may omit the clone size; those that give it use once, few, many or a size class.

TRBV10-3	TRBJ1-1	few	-	TGTGCCGCTGGACCGGACGGCCGCGGAGAAGCTTTCTTT	CAAGPDGRGEAFF
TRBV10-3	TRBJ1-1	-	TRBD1	TGTGCCATCCGGGACAGGGGGCTTAGTGAAGCTTTCTTT	CAIRDRGLSEAFF
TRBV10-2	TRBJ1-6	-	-	TGCGCCAGCAGGGAGGGAAATAATTCACCCCTCCACTTT	CASREGNNSPLHF
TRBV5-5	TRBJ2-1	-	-	TGTGCCAGCAGCTTGGGGCAGGGAATTTGGAATGAGCAGTTCTTC	CASSLGQGIWNEQFF
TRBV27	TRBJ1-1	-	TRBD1	TGTGCCAGCAGTCCCCTGACAGGGAAAGCGGCCCCTTTCACTGAAGCTTTCTTT	CASSPLTGKAAPFTEAFF
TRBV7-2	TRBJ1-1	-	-	TGTGCCAGCAGCTTAGGTGGGACATTGAACACTGAAGCTTTCTTT	CASSLGGTLNTEAFF
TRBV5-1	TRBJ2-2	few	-	TGCGCCAGCAGCTTGGTATTGGACACCGGGGAGCTGTTTTTT	CASSLVLDTGELFF
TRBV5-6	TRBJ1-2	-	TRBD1	TGTGCCAGCAGCTTGGGCCCAGGGGGCGGCTACACCTTC	CASSLGPGGGYTF
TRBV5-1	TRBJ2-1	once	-	TGCGCCAGCAGCTTGGGCGGCAGCAATGAGCAGTTCTTC	CASSLGGSNEQFF
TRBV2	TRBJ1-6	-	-	TGTGCCAGCAAGGAGCATAATTCACCCCTCCACTTT	CASKEHNSPLHF
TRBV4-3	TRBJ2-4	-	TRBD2	TGCGCCAGCAGCCGGGGGGAAGCGGGGGGCAAAAACATTCAGTACTTC	CASSRGEAGGKNIQYF
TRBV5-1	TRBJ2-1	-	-	TGCGCCAGCAGGGTTGAGATCATGAGCAATGAGCAGTTCTTC	CASRVEIMSNEQFF
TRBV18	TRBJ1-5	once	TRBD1	TGTGCCAGCTCATCTGGGACAGGATTAAATCAGCCCCAGCATTTT	CASSSGTGLNQPQHF
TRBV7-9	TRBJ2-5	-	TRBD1	TGTGCCAGCAGCTTCGCCCGGGACAGGGGGTGGAGGGGCCAAGAGACCCAGTACTTC	CASSFARDRGWRGQETQYF
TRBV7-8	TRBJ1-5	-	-	TGTGCCAGCAGCTTAGAGGGGGTGGGGGGTTTCCAGCCCCAGCATTTT	CASSLEGVGGFQPQHF
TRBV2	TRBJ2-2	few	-	TGTGCCAGCAGGGGGACGGTGAACACCGGGGAGCTGTTTTTT	CASRGTVNTGELFF
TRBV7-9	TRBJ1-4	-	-	TGTGCCAGCAGCTTAGAGGGAACAACTAATGAAAAACTGTTTTTT	CASSLEGTTNEKLFF
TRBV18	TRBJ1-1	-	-	TGTGCCAGCTCACCAACGGCGGAGCGAATACTAAACACTGAAGCTTTCTTT	CASSPTAERILNTEAFF
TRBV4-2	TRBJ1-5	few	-	TGTGCCAGCAGCCAAGAGGGGGTGGATGGTCCGGGTCAGCCCCAGCATTTT	CASSQEGVDGPGQPQHF
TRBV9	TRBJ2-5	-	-	TGTGCCAGCAGCGTCGCCCTAGCTTCTGGAGAGACCCAGTACTTC	CASSVALASGETQYF
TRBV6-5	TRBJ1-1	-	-	TGTGCCAGCAGTTACGGGTTGCGCGGGAACACTGAAGCTTTCTTT	CASSYGLRGNTEAFF
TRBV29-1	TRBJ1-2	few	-	TGCAGCGTAGCCTACGGGGGCGGGGTAGACACCTTC	CSVAYGGGVDTF
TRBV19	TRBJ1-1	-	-	TGTGCCAGTAGTAAGGGACGCGGCACTGAAGCTTTCTTT	CASSKGRGTEAFF
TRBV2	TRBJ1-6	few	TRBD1	TGTGCCAGCAGTGATGAGACAGGGAGTAATTCACCCCTCCACTTT	CASSDETGSNSPLHF
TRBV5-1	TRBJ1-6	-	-	TGCGCCAGCAGCTTGGGGATTTCACAGGGTTCTTCACCCCTCCACTTT	CASSLGISQGSSPLHF
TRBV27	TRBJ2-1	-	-	TGTGCCAGTCAGCGCGGGCCTCTTTTCAATGAGCAGTTCTTC	CASQRGPLFNEQFF
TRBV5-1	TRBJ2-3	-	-	TGCGCCAGCAGTAGCGGCCACACAGATACGCAGTATTTT	CASSSGHTDTQYF
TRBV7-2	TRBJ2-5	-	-	TGTGCCAGCAGCTTTCAGGGAGTAGAGACCCAGTACTTC	CASSFQGVETQYF
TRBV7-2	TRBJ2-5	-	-	TGTGCCAGCAGCTTAGATGCCGCGATGACGGCGGCCCAGTACTTC	CASSLDAAMTAAQYF
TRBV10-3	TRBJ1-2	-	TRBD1	TGTGCCATCAGTGAGGGGGACAGCGCTTTCTTC	CAISEGDSAFF
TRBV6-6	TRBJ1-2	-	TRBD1	TGTGCCAGCAGTGGCGATCGACAGGGAGAGGGCTACACCTTC	CASSGDRQGEGYTF
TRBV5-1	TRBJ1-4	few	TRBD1	TGCGCCAGCAGCTTGACAGGGGGGCGACTTGAAAAACTGTTTTTT	CASSLTGGRLEKLFF
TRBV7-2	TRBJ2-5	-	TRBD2	TGTGCCAGCAGCATTCCAGAGCGGGGGTTAGAGACCCAGTACTTC	CASSIPERGLETQYF
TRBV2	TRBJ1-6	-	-	TGTGCCAGCAGCGTCGAAGACAGCTATAATTCACCCCTCCACTTT	CASSVEDSYNSPLHF
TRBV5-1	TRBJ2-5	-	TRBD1	TGCGCCAGCAGCTTGTTAGGGACAGGTGTTCAAGAGACCCAGTACTTC	CASSLLGTGVQETQYF
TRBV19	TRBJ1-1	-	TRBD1	TGTGCCAGTAGTATACAGGGGGCCCTTGGCACTGAAGCTTTCTTT	CASSIQGALGTEAFF
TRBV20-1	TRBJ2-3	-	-	TGCAGTGCGGGACCCGATACGCAGTATTTT	CSAGPDTQYF
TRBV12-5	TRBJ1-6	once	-	TGTGCTAGTGGTACCGGGCATTATAATTCACCCCTCCACTTT	CASGTGHYNSPLHF
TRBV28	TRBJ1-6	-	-	TGTGCCAGCAGTTTAAGCGCGGAGGGATCACCCCTCCACTTT	CASSLSAEGSPLHF
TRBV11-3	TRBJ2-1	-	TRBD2	TGTGCCAGCAGCTTGGGGACTAGCGGGGTTTACAATGAGCAGTTCTTC	CASSLGTSGVYNEQFF
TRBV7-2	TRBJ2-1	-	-	TGTGCCAGCAGCTTAGCGTCCGACAATGAGCAGTTCTTC	CASSLASDNEQFF
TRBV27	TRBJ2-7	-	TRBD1	TGTGCCAGCAGTGACAGGGGACCCCCCTACGAGCAGTACTTC	CASSDRGPPYEQYF
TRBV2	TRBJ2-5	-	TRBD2	TGTGCCAGCGGGGGGGAAGAGACCCAGTACTTC	CASGGEETQYF